This T cell receptor beta chain derives from a study of OX40 agonist ivuxolimab in advanced cancers. This clone is classed as medium-sized. The antigen is not known. The CDR3 runs 11 residues. The germline V and J ends were trimmed by 6 bases and 0 bases, with 5 bases remaining between them. Germline loops: CDR1 DFQATT, CDR2 SNEGSKA (reference sequence). Drawing of blood for sampling happened at baseline, at cycle 4 day 1, and at cycle 7 day 1. Study-wide findings and caveats: In the expanded peripheral T cells, antigen specificity was never determined. Those patients achieving a partial response at 0.1-3.0 mg/kg showed among the lowest clonal expansion.

Profiled with immunoSEQ multiplex PCR; TCRdb holds only in-frame clones, not every one. The sample lists about 58,000 clones, 82% occurring once. This sample comprised CD4+ or CD8+ T cells sorted from blood, obtained in a trial of the OX40 agonist ivuxolimab. This clonotype originated in an adult with an advanced solid tumor such as melanoma, head and neck, liver or kidney cancer. The chain is built from TRBV20-1 and TRBJ1-1; D not certain. DNA of the CDR3: TGCAGTGCATATTTGAACACTGAAGCTTTCTTT. Its translation: CSAYLNTEAFF.